These 20 T cell receptor beta chains share one sample of origin, sequenced in a study of CD4 T cells in relation to SARS-CoV-2 and coronaviruses. No antigen is known for these receptors. Generated by immunoSEQ multiplex PCR, the TCRdb table keeps only in-frame clones and is missing some. Of roughly 25,000 clones listed, about three quarters are singletons. Before the COVID-19 pandemic, during about 2011-2019, CD4+ T cells were taken from unexposed donors. CD4+ T cells were isolated from the cells after around 10 days of culture. Source material: CD4+ T cells from PBMCs, cultured in vitro. The source of these receptors is a human donor in good health.

The rearrangement uses TRBV5-5 and TRBJ2-1, with TRBD1 matching over 7 bases. Germline assignment: CDR1 SGHKS and CDR2 YYEKEE (reference sequence). The CDR3 is 16 amino acids. V lost 5 bases and J lost 3; bases outside the gene matches: 11. CDR3 amino acids: CASRPLQGMGYNEQFF. The DNA of the CDR3 is TGTGCCAGCAGACCATTACAGGGGATGGGCTACAATGAGCAGTTCTTC.

This clone was found once. V gene TRBV6-5 combines with J gene TRBJ2-5; D not resolved. Trimming took off 4 bases at V and 2 bases at J, with 2 bases between the two ends. The CDR3 contains 11 residues. In germline, CDR1 is MNHEY, CDR2 SVGAGI. DNA of the CDR3: TGTGCCAGCAGTTCGCAAGAGACCCAGTACTTC. Encoded protein: CASSSQETQYF.

V gene TRBV2 combines with J gene TRBJ1-1; TRBD1 might be the D (5 bases). There are 13 residues in the CDR3. Between the trimmed V and J ends, which lost 4 bases and 1 base, there was a span of 7 bases. Germline V gene lookup returns CDR1 SNHLY and CDR2 FYNNEI. The CDR3 bases are TGTGCCAGCAGTGTGGACACGAACACTGAAGCTTTCTTT. It codes for CASSVDTNTEAFF.

The chain has TRBV3-1 (or the pseudogene TRBV3-2) and TRBJ2-3, with TRBD2 identical over 9 bases. J gave up 3 bases and V 1 base, and 5 bases lay outside the gene matches. CDR3 length equals 16 residues. Germline V CDR1 and CDR2: LGHDT, YNNKEL (reference sequence). CDR3 region: CASSQGAGGGTDTQYF. CDR3 nucleotides: TGTGCCAGCAGCCAAGGAGCGGGGGGAGGGACAGATACGCAGTATTTT.

This clone was counted once. The chain is built from TRBV9 and TRBJ1-1; TRBD1 matches 7 bases. V lost 3 bases and J lost 1; bases outside the gene matches: 9. This CDR3 has 16 residues. Germline CDR1 and CDR2: SGDLS and YYNGEE. CDR3: CASSERAGTANTEAFF. In DNA, the CDR3 is TGTGCCAGCAGCGAAAGAGCCGGGACAGCGAACACTGAAGCTTTCTTT.

This clone came up a few times. The chain uses TRBV2 and TRBJ1-5; D not resolved. Trimming left V 6 bases short and J 0 bases short, with 9 bases between. Germline-derived CDR1 and CDR2 are SNHLY and FYNNEI. The CDR3 has 14 residues. CDR3 amino acids: CASRAPASNQPQHF. The CDR3 nucleotides read TGTGCCAGCAGGGCCCCAGCTAGCAATCAGCCCCAGCATTTT.

This clone turned up a few times. The chain recombines TRBV5-1 with TRBJ1-2; 9 nucleotides line up with TRBD1. The V and J ends lost 4 bases and 4 bases, in that order; junction bases with no gene match: 8. This CDR3 is built from 15 residues. Germline values: CDR1 SGHRS, CDR2 YFSETQ. The CDR3 sequence is CASSRTGEGTYGYTF. CDR3 sequence (DNA): TGCGCCAGCAGCCGGACAGGGGAGGGGACCTATGGCTACACCTTC.

This chain links TRBV29-1 with TRBJ1-2; D possibly corresponds to TRBD1 (6 bases). The V end lost 8 bases, the J end lost 0 bases, and 31 bases lay between the germline ends. The CDR3 is made up of 19 amino acids. CDR1 is SQVTM, CDR2 ANQGSEA, per germline. CDR3 sequence (DNA): TGCAGCAGGGGGTTCGAGGTTAACCGTTGTGGACACACTAACTATGGCTACACCTTC. It yields the protein CSRGFEVNRCGHTNYGYTF.

The chain has TRBV4-3 and TRBJ1-4, with a weak D call TRBD1 (6 bases). From germline, CDR1 is LGHNA and CDR2 YSLEER. V was pared by 4 bases and J by 5 bases, with 11 bases between. CDR3 length: 14 amino acids. The CDR3 sequence: CASSPIGGNEKLFF. CDR3 nucleotides: TGCGCCAGCAGCCCTATAGGGGGGAATGAAAAACTGTTTTTT.

This clone was seen only a few times. The CDR3 region is CASSPDRGGEQYF. Here the CDR3 DNA reads TGTGCCAGCAGTCCCGACAGGGGCGGCGAGCAGTACTTC. This sequence joins TRBV6-2 or TRBV6-3 and TRBJ2-7; 8 nucleotides match TRBD1. Germline CDR1 reads MNHEY; CDR2 reads SVGEGT. The CDR3 runs 13 residues. The trim removed 5 bases at V and 6 bases at J, leaving 6 bases unmatched.

The chain is built from TRBV7-9 and TRBJ2-2; TRBD1 or TRBD2 may be the D gene (5 bases each). Germline loops: CDR1 SEHNR, CDR2 FQNEAQ (reference sequence). Trimming took off 6 bases at V and 5 bases at J, with 16 bases between the two ends. There are 15 residues in the CDR3. In DNA, the CDR3 is TGTGCCAGCAGGGCCGGGACGAGTGAAACCGGGGAGCTGTTTTTT. This codes for CASRAGTSETGELFF.

This chain links TRBV3-1 (or the pseudogene TRBV3-2) with TRBJ2-7, with D tentatively TRBD1 (5 bases). Trimming removed 0 bases at V and 0 bases at J, with 12 bases between. The CDR3 runs 16 residues. Germline values: CDR1 LGHDT, CDR2 YNNKEL (reference sequence). The chain's CDR3 is CASSQDHGTGSYEQYF. The CDR3 nucleotides read TGTGCCAGCAGCCAAGATCACGGAACAGGCTCCTACGAGCAGTACTTC.

This clone was seen only once. The rearrangement uses TRBV6-5 and TRBJ1-1; TRBD1 might be the D (5 bases). V lost 5 bases to trimming and J lost 6 bases, with 10 bases between them. This CDR3 is 12 amino acids long. CDR1 and CDR2 from the germline V gene are MNHEY and SVGAGI. In DNA form, the CDR3 reads TGTGCCAGCAGTCCCAGGGAGGCTGAAGCTTTCTTT. Protein: CASSPREAEAFF.

The chain couples TRBV27 to TRBJ2-4, with 10 bases matching TRBD2. The CDR3 is 17 amino acids. The germline CDR1 and CDR2 sequences are MNHEY and SMNVEV (reference sequence). V dropped 5 bases and J dropped 4; count of bases not matched to a gene: 11. CDR3 DNA sequence: TGTGCCAGCAGTCCCCTAGCGGGGGCCAGGGGAAAAAACATTCAGTACTTC. It codes for CASSPLAGARGKNIQYF.

This CDR3 reads CASSLETTGGAGELFF. The CDR3 DNA reads as TGCGCCAGCAGCTTGGAGACGACGGGGGGAGCCGGGGAGCTGTTTTTT. The gene calls are TRBV5-1 and TRBJ2-2; TRBD2 matches 7 bases. The germline gives CDR1 SGHRS, CDR2 YFSETQ. This CDR3 is 16 amino acids long. V dropped 0 bases and J dropped 6; count of bases not matched to a gene: 8.

The CDR3 spells CASREGENTEAFF. DNA of the CDR3: TGTGCCAGCAGAGAGGGCGAGAACACTGAAGCTTTCTTT. V gene TRBV25-1 combines with J gene TRBJ1-1; the D is unclear. The CDR3 has 13 residues. Germline V gene lookup returns CDR1 MGHDK and CDR2 SYGVNS. V dropped 6 bases and J dropped 1 base, with 9 bases sitting between them.

This sequence joins TRBV2 and TRBJ2-5; 7 bases fit TRBD2. The germline gives CDR1 SNHLY, CDR2 FYNNEI. The CDR3 has 13 residues. V was pared by 8 bases and J by 1 base, with 4 bases of the junction left unmatched. In DNA form, the CDR3 reads TGTGCCAGCGCGGGGGAGGTCCAAGAGACCCAGTACTTC. Amino acids: CASAGEVQETQYF.

V is TRBV7-3 and J is TRBJ2-1; no clear D. CDR3 length: 14 residues. Trimming left V 4 bases short and J 5 bases short, with 12 bases between. From germline, CDR1 is SGHTA and CDR2 FQGTGA. Written as DNA, the CDR3 is TGTGCCAGCAGCTCCCCGGAATCTGACAATGAGCAGTTCTTC. Its protein is CASSSPESDNEQFF.

The gene calls are TRBV5-1 and TRBJ1-2; D call uncertain. This CDR3 is 14 amino acids long. Trimming left V 3 bases short and J 4 bases short, with 13 bases between. Germline V gene lookup returns CDR1 SGHRS and CDR2 YFSETQ. The CDR3 protein is CASSSGSGLYGYTF. The CDR3 DNA reads TGCGCCAGCAGCTCTGGCTCGGGCCTCTATGGCTACACCTTC.

The chain has TRBV4-1 and TRBJ1-4; D is undetermined. The CDR3 spans 14 residues. The germline V gene has CDR1 MGHRA and CDR2 YSYEKL. Trimming removed 1 base from V and 4 bases from J, with 7 bases in between. The CDR3 protein is CASSQVQINEKLFF. The CDR3 DNA reads as TGCGCCAGCAGCCAAGTACAGATTAATGAAAAACTGTTTTTT.